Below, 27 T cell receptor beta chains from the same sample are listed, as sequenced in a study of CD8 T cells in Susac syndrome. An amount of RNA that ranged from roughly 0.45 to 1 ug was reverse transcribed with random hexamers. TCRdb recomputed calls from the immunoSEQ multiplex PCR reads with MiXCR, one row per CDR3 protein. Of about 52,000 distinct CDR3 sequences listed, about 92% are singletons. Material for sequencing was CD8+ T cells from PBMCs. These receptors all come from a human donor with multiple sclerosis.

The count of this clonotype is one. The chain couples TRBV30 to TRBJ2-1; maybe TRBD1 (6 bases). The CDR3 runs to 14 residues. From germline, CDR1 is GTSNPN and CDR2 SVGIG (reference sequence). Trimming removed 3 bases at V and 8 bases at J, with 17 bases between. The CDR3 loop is CAWSLSGVADEQFF. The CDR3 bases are TGTGCCTGGAGCTTATCAGGGGTCGCCGATGAGCAGTTCTTC. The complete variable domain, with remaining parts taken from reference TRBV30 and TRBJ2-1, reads SQTIHQWPATLVQPVGSPLSLECTVEGTSNPNLYWYRQAAGRGLQLLFYSVGIGQISSEVPQNLSASRPQDRQFILSSKKLLLSDSGFYLCAWSLSGVADEQFFGPGTRLTVL.

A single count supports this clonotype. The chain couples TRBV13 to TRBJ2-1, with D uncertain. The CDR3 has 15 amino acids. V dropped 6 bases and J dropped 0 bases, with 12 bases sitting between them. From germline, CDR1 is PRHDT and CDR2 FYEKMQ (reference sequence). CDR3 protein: CASSPDSSSYNEQFF. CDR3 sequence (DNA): TGTGCCAGCAGTCCAGACTCTAGCTCCTACAATGAGCAGTTCTTC.

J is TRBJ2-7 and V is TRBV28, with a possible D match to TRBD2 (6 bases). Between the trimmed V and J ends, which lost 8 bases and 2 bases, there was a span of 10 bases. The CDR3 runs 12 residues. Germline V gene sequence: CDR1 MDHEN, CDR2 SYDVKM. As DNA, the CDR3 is TGTGCCAGCGCCTGGAGGGCCTACGAGCAGTACTTC. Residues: CASAWRAYEQYF. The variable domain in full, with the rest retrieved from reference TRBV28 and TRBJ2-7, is DVKVTQSSRYLVKRTGEKVFLECVQDMDHENMFWYRQDPGLGLRLIYFSYDVKMKEKGDIPEGYSVSREKKERFSLILESASTNQTSMYLCASAWRAYEQYFGPGTRLTVT.

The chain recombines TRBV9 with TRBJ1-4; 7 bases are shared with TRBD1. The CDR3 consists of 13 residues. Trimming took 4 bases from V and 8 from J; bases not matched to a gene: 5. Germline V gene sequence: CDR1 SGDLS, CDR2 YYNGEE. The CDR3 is CASSTDRAEKLFF. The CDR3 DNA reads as TGTGCCAGCAGCACCGACAGGGCGGAAAAACTGTTTTTT.

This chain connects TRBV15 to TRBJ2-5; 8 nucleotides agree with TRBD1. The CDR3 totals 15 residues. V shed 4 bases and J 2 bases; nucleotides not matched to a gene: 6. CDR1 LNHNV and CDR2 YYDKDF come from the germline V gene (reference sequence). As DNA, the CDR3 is TGTGCCACCAGCAATCTCCGGGACAGGCAAGAGACCCAGTACTTC. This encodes CATSNLRDRQETQYF.

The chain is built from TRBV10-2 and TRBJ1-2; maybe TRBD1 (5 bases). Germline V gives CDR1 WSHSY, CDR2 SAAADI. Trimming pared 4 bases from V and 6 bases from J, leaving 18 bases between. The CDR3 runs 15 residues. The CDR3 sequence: CASSASGTRWDGYTF. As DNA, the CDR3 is TGCGCCAGCAGTGCGAGCGGGACTAGGTGGGATGGCTACACCTTC.

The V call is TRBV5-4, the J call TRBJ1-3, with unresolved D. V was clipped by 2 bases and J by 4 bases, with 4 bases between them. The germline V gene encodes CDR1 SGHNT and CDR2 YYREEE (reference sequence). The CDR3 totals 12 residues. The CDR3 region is CASSFGGNTIYF. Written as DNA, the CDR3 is TGTGCCAGCAGCTTTGGGGGAAACACCATATATTTT.

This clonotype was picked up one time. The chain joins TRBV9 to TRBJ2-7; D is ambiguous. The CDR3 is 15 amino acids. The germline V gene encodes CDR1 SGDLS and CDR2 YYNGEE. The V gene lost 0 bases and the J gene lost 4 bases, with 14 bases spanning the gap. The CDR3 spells CASSVGPNAGYEQYF. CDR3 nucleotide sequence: TGTGCCAGCAGCGTAGGACCAAACGCTGGGTACGAGCAGTACTTC.

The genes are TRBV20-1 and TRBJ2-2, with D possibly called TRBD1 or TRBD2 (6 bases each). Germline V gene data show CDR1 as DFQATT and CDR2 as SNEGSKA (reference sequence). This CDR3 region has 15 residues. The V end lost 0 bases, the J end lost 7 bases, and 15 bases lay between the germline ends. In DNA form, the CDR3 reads TGCAGTGCTAGAGAGACAGGAGGGGTTAACGGGGAGCTGTTTTTT. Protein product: CSARETGGVNGELFF.

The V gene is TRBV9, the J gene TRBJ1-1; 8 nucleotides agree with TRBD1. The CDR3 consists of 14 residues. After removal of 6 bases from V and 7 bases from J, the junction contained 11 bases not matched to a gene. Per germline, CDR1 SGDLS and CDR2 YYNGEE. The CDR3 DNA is TGTGCCAGCAATTCTAGAGGGACAGGACATGAAGCTTTCTTT. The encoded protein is CASNSRGTGHEAFF.

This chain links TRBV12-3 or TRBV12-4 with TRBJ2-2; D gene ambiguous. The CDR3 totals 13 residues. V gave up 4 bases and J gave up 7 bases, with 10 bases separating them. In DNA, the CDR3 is TGTGCCAGCAGTTCGGTGCTTAGCGGGGAGCTGTTTTTT. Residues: CASSSVLSGELFF.

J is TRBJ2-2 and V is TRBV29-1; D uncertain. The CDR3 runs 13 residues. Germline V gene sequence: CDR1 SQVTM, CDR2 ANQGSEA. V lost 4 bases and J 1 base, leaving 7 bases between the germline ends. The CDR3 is CSVVGRNTGELFF. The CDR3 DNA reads TGCAGCGTTGTAGGACGGAACACCGGGGAGCTGTTTTTT.

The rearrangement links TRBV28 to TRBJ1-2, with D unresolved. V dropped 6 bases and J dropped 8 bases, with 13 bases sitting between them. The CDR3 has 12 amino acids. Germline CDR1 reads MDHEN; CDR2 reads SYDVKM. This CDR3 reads CASRLDGRGYTF. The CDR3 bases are TGTGCCAGCAGGCTCGACGGGCGGGGCTACACCTTC.

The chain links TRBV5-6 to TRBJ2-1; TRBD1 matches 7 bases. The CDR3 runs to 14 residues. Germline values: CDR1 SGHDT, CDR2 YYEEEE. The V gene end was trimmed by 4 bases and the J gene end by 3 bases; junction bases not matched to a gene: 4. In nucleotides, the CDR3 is TGTGCCAGCAGCCAAGGACAGGACTACAATGAGCAGTTCTTC. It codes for CASSQGQDYNEQFF.

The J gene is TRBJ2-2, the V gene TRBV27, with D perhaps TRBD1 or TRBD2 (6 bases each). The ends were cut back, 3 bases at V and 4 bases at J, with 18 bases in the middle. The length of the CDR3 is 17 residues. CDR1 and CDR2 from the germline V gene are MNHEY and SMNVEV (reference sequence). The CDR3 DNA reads TGTGCCAGCAGTTTTTCAGTGGGGGGCGCTTTCACCGGGGAGCTGTTTTTT. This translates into CASSFSVGGAFTGELFF.

CDR3 region: CATSDQGTSGYTF. CDR3 nucleotides: TGTGCCACCAGTGACCAGGGGACATCCGGCTACACCTTC. The rearrangement joins TRBV24-1 to TRBJ1-2; TRBD1 might be the D (6 bases). The CDR3 sequence is 13 residues long. Germline CDR1 is KGHDR and CDR2 is SFDVKD. V lost 4 bases to trimming and J lost 8 bases, with 13 bases between them.

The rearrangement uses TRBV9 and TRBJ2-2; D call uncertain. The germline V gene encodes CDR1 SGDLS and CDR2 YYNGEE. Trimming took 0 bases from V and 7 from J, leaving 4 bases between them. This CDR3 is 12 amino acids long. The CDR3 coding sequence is TGTGCCAGCAGCGTAGGAGGCGGGGAGCTGTTTTTT. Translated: CASSVGGGELFF.

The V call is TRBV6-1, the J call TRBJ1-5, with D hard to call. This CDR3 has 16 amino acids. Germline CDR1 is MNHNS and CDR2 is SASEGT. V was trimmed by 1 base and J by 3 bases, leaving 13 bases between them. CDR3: CASSEGRGDYNQPQHF. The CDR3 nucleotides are TGTGCCAGCAGTGAAGGACGCGGCGATTACAATCAGCCCCAGCATTTT.

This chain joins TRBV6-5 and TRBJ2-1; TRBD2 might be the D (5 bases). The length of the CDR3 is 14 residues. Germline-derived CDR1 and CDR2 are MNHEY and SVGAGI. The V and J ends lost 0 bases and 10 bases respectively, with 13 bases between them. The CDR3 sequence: CASSYSSLADEQFF. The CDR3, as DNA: TGTGCCAGCAGTTACTCTTCCCTAGCTGACGAGCAGTTCTTC.

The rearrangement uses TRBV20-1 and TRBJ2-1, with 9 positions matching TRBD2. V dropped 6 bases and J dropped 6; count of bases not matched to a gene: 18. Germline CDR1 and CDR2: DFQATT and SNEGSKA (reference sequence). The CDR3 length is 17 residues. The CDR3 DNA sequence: TGCAGTGCGAGTACTAGCGGGTACCCCCGAACCTTCAATGAGCAGTTCTTC. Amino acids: CSASTSGYPRTFNEQFF.

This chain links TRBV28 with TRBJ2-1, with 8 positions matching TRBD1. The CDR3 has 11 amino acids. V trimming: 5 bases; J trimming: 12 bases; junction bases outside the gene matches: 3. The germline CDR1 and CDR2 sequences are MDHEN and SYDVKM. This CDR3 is CASSDRGLQFF. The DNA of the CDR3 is TGTGCCAGCAGTGACAGGGGCCTGCAGTTCTTC.

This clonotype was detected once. CDR3: CASLGGFGYTF. CDR3 bases: TGTGCCAGCCTCGGGGGGTTTGGCTACACCTTC. The chain uses TRBV2 and TRBJ1-2; tentative D call: TRBD1 (5 bases). The CDR3 is 11 amino acids. In germline, CDR1 is SNHLY, CDR2 FYNNEI. V lost 8 bases and J 7 bases, leaving 11 bases between the germline ends.

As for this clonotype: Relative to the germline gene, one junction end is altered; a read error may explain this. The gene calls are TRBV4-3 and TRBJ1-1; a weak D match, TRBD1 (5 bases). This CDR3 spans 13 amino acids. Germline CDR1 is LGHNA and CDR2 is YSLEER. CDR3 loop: CASSQTVSTEVFF. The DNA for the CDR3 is TGCGCCAGCAGCCAGACAGTATCCACTGAAGTTTTCTTT.

The CDR3 is CSARDQGIQPQHF. The CDR3 DNA follows: TGCAGTGCTAGAGATCAGGGGATTCAGCCCCAGCATTTT. This sequence joins TRBV20-1 and TRBJ1-5; perhaps TRBD1 as D (6 bases). The CDR3 has 13 residues. The germline V and J ends were trimmed by 0 bases and 6 bases, with 9 bases remaining between them. The germline V gene encodes CDR1 DFQATT and CDR2 SNEGSKA (reference sequence).

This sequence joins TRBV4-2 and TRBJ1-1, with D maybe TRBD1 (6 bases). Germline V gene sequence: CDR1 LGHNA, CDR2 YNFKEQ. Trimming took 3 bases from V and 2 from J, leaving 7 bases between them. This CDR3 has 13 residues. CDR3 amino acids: CASSQGHNTEAFF. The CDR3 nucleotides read TGTGCCAGCAGCCAGGGACACAACACTGAAGCTTTCTTT.

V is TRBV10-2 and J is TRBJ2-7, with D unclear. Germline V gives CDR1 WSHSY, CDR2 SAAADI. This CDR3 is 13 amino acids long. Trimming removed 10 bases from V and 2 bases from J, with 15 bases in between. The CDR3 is CAISPGPTYEQYF. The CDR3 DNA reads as TGCGCCATCTCTCCGGGCCCCACCTACGAGCAGTACTTC.

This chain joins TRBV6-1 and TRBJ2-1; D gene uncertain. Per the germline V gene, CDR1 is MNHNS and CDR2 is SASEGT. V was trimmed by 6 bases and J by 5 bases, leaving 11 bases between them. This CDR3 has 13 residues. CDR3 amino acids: CASSDYGNNEQFF. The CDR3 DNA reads TGTGCCAGCAGCGATTATGGGAACAATGAGCAGTTCTTC.